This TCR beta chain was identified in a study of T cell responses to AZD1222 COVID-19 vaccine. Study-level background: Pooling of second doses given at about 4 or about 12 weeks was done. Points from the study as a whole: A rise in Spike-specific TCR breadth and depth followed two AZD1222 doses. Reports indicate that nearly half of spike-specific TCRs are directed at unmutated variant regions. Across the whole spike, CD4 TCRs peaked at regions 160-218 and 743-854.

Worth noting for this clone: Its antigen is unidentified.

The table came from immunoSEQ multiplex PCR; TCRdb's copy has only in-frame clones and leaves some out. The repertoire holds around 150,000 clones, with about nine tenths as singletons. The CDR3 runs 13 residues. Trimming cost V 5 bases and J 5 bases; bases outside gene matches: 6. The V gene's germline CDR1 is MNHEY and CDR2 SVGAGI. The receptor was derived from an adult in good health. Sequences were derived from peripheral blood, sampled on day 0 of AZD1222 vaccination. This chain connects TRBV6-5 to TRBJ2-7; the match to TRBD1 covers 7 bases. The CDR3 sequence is CASSTGARNEQYF. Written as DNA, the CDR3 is TGTGCCAGCAGTACAGGGGCGCGGAACGAGCAGTACTTC.